The 21 T cell receptor beta chains below all came from one sample that was sequenced in a study of blood T cell repertoires in COVID-19. Generated by immunoSEQ multiplex PCR, the TCRdb table keeps only in-frame clones and is missing some. Among 140,000 to 150,000 clones listed, roughly three quarters were seen once. The sample taken for sequencing was PBMCs or T cells enriched from blood (not recorded which). All receptors derive from a woman between 45 and 60 years old who had recovered from COVID-19.

This chain joins TRBV5-1 and TRBJ1-1; D is unclear. The CDR3 extends over 14 amino acids. Trimming cost V 2 bases and J 3 bases, with 11 bases left between them. The germline V gene encodes CDR1 SGHRS and CDR2 YFSETQ. CDR3: CASSFDGLDTEAFF. As DNA, the CDR3 is TGCGCCAGCAGCTTTGACGGGTTGGACACTGAAGCTTTCTTT.

The chain links TRBV18 to TRBJ1-1; 9 bases line up with TRBD1. Germline V gene lookup returns CDR1 KGHSH and CDR2 LQKENI. The CDR3 spans 15 residues. V was clipped by 6 bases and J by 4 bases; unmatched bases: 9. The CDR3 here is CASSVGTGKVTEAFF. The DNA of the CDR3 is TGTGCCAGCTCCGTCGGGACAGGGAAGGTCACTGAAGCTTTCTTT.

In this sample, this clone turned up a few times. The chain couples TRBV18 to TRBJ2-2; the match to TRBD2 covers 9 bases. CDR3 length: 15 residues. The germline CDR1 and CDR2 sequences are KGHSH and LQKENI. J lost 4 bases, V lost 2 bases, and 2 bases had no gene match. The CDR3 bases are TGTGCCAGCTCACCAGGACTAGCGAGCACCGGGGAGCTGTTTTTT. It translates to CASSPGLASTGELFF.

The chain combines TRBV5-1 with TRBJ1-2; 9 bases are a match to TRBD1. Losses at the gene ends were 4 bases for V and 4 bases for J; bases not matched to a gene: 11. CDR3 length: 16 residues. CDR1 and CDR2 from the germline V gene are SGHRS and YFSETQ. CDR3 nucleotides: TGCGCCAGCAGCCTAAATACAGGGGGCAGTGGCTATGGCTACACCTTC. Protein sequence: CASSLNTGGSGYGYTF. The full variable domain, its missing parts supplied by reference TRBV5-1 and TRBJ1-2, is KAGVTQTPRYLIKTRGQQVTLSCSPISGHRSVSWYQQTPGQGLQFLFEYFSETQRNKGNFPGRFSGRQFSNSRSEMNVSTLELGDSALYLCASSLNTGGSGYGYTFGSGTRLTVV.

J is TRBJ1-2 and V is TRBV6-5; 9 bases are shared with TRBD1. The germline V gene encodes CDR1 MNHEY and CDR2 SVGAGI. The CDR3 has 15 residues. Trimming took 2 bases from V and 6 from J; bases not matched to a gene: 7. As DNA, the CDR3 is TGTGCCAGCAGTTACCAAAGGACAGGGGACGATGGCTACACCTTC. Translated: CASSYQRTGDDGYTF.

This chain joins TRBV30 and TRBJ1-5, with a possible D match to TRBD1 (6 bases). The CDR3 contains 14 residues. Trimming stripped 1 base from V and 3 bases from J, with 10 bases between. In germline, CDR1 is GTSNPN, CDR2 SVGIG (reference sequence). The DNA for the CDR3 is TGTGCCTGGAGTGCTGGACAGCTCAATCAGCCCCAGCATTTT. It encodes CAWSAGQLNQPQHF.

Worth noting for this clone: The same CDR3 also results from other DNA sequences found in this sample. The CDR3 protein is CASSQGGTQETQYF. In DNA form, the CDR3 reads TGTGCCAGCAGCCAGGGAGGGACCCAAGAGACCCAGTACTTC. The V and J genes are TRBV4-2 and TRBJ2-5; 7 nucleotides line up with TRBD2. Germline V lookup: CDR1 LGHNA, CDR2 YNFKEQ. This CDR3 region has 14 residues. V was pared by 3 bases and J by 1 base, with 2 bases of the junction left unmatched.

The chain links TRBV29-1 to TRBJ1-1, with D perhaps TRBD1 (5 bases). The CDR3 length is 12 residues. Trimming left V 5 bases short and J 8 bases short, with 15 bases between. Germline values: CDR1 SQVTM, CDR2 ANQGSEA. The CDR3 DNA reads as TGCAGCGTTTTTGAAGGGCAGGGCGAAGCTTTCTTT. It translates to CSVFEGQGEAFF.

This clone was counted once. In nucleotides, the CDR3 is TGTGCCAGCAGTTCGCCTCCAGGGGCGCGTAATTCACCCCTCCACTTT. Amino acid sequence: CASSSPPGARNSPLHF. V and J are TRBV28 and TRBJ1-6; a possible D gene is TRBD1 (6 bases). CDR1 and CDR2 (germline): MDHEN, SYDVKM. The CDR3 extends over 16 amino acids. The V and J ends lost 4 bases and 6 bases respectively, with 16 bases between them.

This clone was counted only a few times. The V call is TRBV25-1, the J call TRBJ2-3, with 8 bases fitting TRBD2. The CDR3 is 13 residues long. Unmatched junction bases numbered 1, after V lost 5 bases and J lost 3 bases. The germline V gene encodes CDR1 MGHDK and CDR2 SYGVNS. The CDR3 region has the DNA TGTGCCAGCAGTAGCGGGGGAACAGATACGCAGTATTTT. Translation gives CASSSGGTDTQYF.

The chain is built from TRBV11-1 and TRBJ1-1, with D unclear. CDR1 is SGHAT and CDR2 is FQDESV in the germline V gene (reference sequence). V gave up 5 bases and J gave up 0 bases, with 16 bases separating them. This CDR3 comprises 16 residues. The CDR3 DNA follows: TGTGCCAGCAGCGCAGAAGGTCGGGGTATGAACACTGAAGCTTTCTTT. Its protein product is CASSAEGRGMNTEAFF.

V and J are TRBV2 and TRBJ2-7; TRBD1 matches 7 bases. The CDR3 loop spans 17 amino acids. Per germline, CDR1 SNHLY and CDR2 FYNNEI. V lost 8 bases to trimming and J lost 3 bases; unmatched junction nucleotides: 19. In DNA form, the CDR3 reads TGTGCCAGCGTTTTGAGATATCCCGGGACAGAGTACTACGAGCAGTACTTC. Amino acid sequence: CASVLRYPGTEYYEQYF. Full variable domain (missing parts from reference TRBV2 and TRBJ2-7): EPEVTQTPSHQVTQMGQEVILRCVPISNHLYFYWYRQILGQKVEFLVSFYNNEISEKSEIFDDQFSVERPDGSNFTLKIRSTKLEDSAMYFCASVLRYPGTEYYEQYFGPGTRLTVT.

The chain employs TRBV29-1 and TRBJ2-5; D might be TRBD1 (6 bases). Germline values: CDR1 SQVTM, CDR2 ANQGSEA. CDR3 length equals 13 residues. V was clipped by 7 bases and J by 2 bases, with 14 bases between them. CDR3 loop: CSGFGTSQETQYF. DNA for the CDR3: TGCAGCGGATTCGGGACATCGCAAGAGACCCAGTACTTC.

The chain has TRBV27 and TRBJ1-1; TRBD1 is a possible D gene (5 bases). CDR1 MNHEY and CDR2 SMNVEV come from the germline V gene (reference sequence). V gave up 4 bases and J gave up 0 bases, with 12 bases separating them. The CDR3 spans 15 residues. CDR3 in DNA: TGTGCCAGCAGTTCTCAGGGTCGGATGAACACTGAAGCTTTCTTT. Encoded protein: CASSSQGRMNTEAFF.

The J gene is TRBJ1-2, the V gene TRBV5-4; D gene unclear. Germline V gene data show CDR1 as SGHNT and CDR2 as YYREEE (reference sequence). This CDR3 has 13 residues. V lost 5 bases and J 8 bases, leaving 16 bases between the germline ends. In DNA, the CDR3 is TGTGCCAGCAGGTCGCTAAAAGAGGAAGGCTACACCTTC. The encoded protein is CASRSLKEEGYTF.

The V and J genes are TRBV4-2 and TRBJ1-5; D not certain. This CDR3 spans 13 amino acids. V lost 0 bases, J lost 5 bases, and 5 bases lay in between. The germline V gene has CDR1 LGHNA and CDR2 YNFKEQ. The CDR3 sequence is CASSQERDQPQHF. DNA for the CDR3: TGTGCCAGCAGCCAAGAACGAGATCAGCCCCAGCATTTT.

This chain uses TRBV19 with TRBJ1-3; perhaps TRBD1 as D (6 bases). Trimming stripped 4 bases from V and 2 bases from J, with 9 bases between. Germline CDR1 reads LNHDA; CDR2 reads SQIVND (reference sequence). The CDR3 spans 14 residues. CDR3 coding DNA: TGTGCCAGTAGTACCAGGGGCGCTGGAAACACCATATATTTT. Translated, it gives CASSTRGAGNTIYF.

The V gene is TRBV5-1, the J gene TRBJ2-7; weak D call: TRBD1 (7 bases). The CDR3 extends over 14 amino acids. CDR1 is SGHRS, CDR2 YFSETQ, per germline. The V end was cut by 2 bases, the J end by 5 bases, with 14 bases between. The CDR3 sequence is CASSLGTGEDEQYF. CDR3 bases: TGCGCCAGCAGCTTAGGAACAGGGGAGGACGAGCAGTACTTC.

This chain joins TRBV2 and TRBJ2-3, with D maybe TRBD2 (5 bases). This CDR3 contains 14 residues. Between the trimmed V and J ends, which lost 3 bases and 1 base, there was a span of 8 bases. Germline CDR1 is SNHLY and CDR2 is FYNNEI. The CDR3 DNA reads TGTGCCAGCAGTGATAGGAGGCGCACAGATACGCAGTATTTT. It translates to CASSDRRRTDTQYF.

The rearrangement joins TRBV9 to TRBJ1-6; 9 bases are shared with TRBD1. Germline assignment: CDR1 SGDLS and CDR2 YYNGEE. The V segment lost 0 bases and the J segment 6 bases; nucleotides outside the gene matches: 4. This CDR3 comprises 16 residues. The CDR3 sequence is CASSVAAGQGNSPLHF. The CDR3 nucleotides read TGTGCCAGCAGCGTAGCTGCGGGACAGGGTAATTCACCCCTCCACTTT.

This clone came up once. This chain connects TRBV4-1 to TRBJ1-5; unclear D gene. This CDR3 region has 20 residues. Germline assignment: CDR1 MGHRA and CDR2 YSYEKL. V dropped 0 bases and J dropped 0 bases, with 21 bases sitting between them. The CDR3 reads CASSQDRGTRTHVSNQPQHF. CDR3 sequence (DNA): TGCGCCAGCAGCCAAGATCGGGGAACCAGGACTCATGTTAGCAATCAGCCCCAGCATTTT.